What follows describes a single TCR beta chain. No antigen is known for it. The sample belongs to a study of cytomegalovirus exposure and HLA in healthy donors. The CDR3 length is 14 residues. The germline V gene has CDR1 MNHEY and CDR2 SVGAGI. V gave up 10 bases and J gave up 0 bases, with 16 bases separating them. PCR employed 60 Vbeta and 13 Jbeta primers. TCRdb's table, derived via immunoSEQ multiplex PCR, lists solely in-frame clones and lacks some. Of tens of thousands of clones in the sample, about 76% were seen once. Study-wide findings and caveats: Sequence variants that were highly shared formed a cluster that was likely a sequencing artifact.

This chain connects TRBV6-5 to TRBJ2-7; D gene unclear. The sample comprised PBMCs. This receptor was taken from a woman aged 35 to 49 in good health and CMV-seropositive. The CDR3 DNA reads TGTGCCACCCAGTCACGAGACTTCTCCTACGAGCAGTACTTC. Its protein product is CATQSRDFSYEQYF.